Listed below are T cell receptor beta chains from one sample, sequenced in a study of blood T cell repertoires in COVID-19. The method was immunoSEQ multiplex PCR; TCRdb's version includes in-frame clones alone and lacks a portion of them. The table shows tens of thousands of clones, with about nine tenths occurring only once. The sequenced sample consisted of peripheral blood. The receptors come from a man aged 25-45 years with acute or convalescent COVID-19. Each CDR3 is given with its conserved first and last residue. Clone size, where shown, is once, few, many, or a class for clones that have expanded.

size: -; J: TRBJ1-2; V: TRBV14; CDR3: CASSSGSNYGYTF
size: -; J: TRBJ1-1; V: TRBV3-1/TRBV3-2; CDR3: CASSQEDRGNAEAFF
size: -; J: TRBJ1-1; V: TRBV28; CDR3: CASSLTRNTEAFF
size: -; J: TRBJ2-2; V: TRBV2; CDR3: CASKLGTATGELFF
size: -; J: TRBJ1-6; V: TRBV30; CDR3: CAWSRKGQSNSPLHF
size: once; J: TRBJ1-5; V: TRBV6-1; CDR3: CASSDLFLGASYQPQHF
size: few; J: TRBJ1-4; V: TRBV5-1; CDR3: CASSFYRATNEKLFF
size: -; J: TRBJ1-1; V: TRBV5-6; CDR3: CASRLEQGRVEAFF
size: -; J: TRBJ1-6; V: TRBV19; CDR3: CASSIGEGTASYNSPLHF
size: -; J: TRBJ1-4; V: TRBV25-1; CDR3: CASRGFRQGGEKLFF
size: -; J: TRBJ2-1; V: TRBV24-1; CDR3: CATSDGYNEQFF
size: -; J: TRBJ2-5; V: TRBV7-2; CDR3: CASRNAGTRSETQYF
size: few; J: TRBJ1-5; V: TRBV27; CDR3: CASSLRGQGASQPQHF
size: -; J: TRBJ1-1; V: TRBV5-1; CDR3: CASSFYRGNTEAFF
size: -; J: TRBJ2-7; V: TRBV7-9; CDR3: CASSARHSKQYF
size: -; J: TRBJ1-4; V: TRBV5-1; CDR3: CASSFSQGTTNEKLFF
size: -; J: TRBJ2-7; V: TRBV30; CDR3: CAWGQRFYEQYF
size: -; J: TRBJ2-2; V: TRBV30; CDR3: CAWSYRPGELFF
size: -; J: TRBJ1-2; V: TRBV19; CDR3: CASSTDVRALRYGYTF
size: -; J: TRBJ2-1; V: TRBV14; CDR3: CASRPTWSSYNEQFF
size: -; J: TRBJ2-3; V: TRBV2; CDR3: CASRGLGTDTQYF
size: -; J: TRBJ1-4; V: TRBV11-2; CDR3: CASSFTTGGREKLFF
size: -; J: TRBJ1-6; V: TRBV5-5; CDR3: CASSSSTGQFNSPLHF
size: -; J: TRBJ1-2; V: TRBV3-1/TRBV3-2; CDR3: CASSTRGAGAPYGYTF
size: -; J: TRBJ1-5; V: TRBV28; CDR3: CASSSPYQDQPQHF
size: once; J: TRBJ1-4; V: TRBV2; CDR3: CASGAVRVEKLFF
size: -; J: TRBJ1-5; V: TRBV7-8; CDR3: CASSLVVGQPQHF
size: -; J: TRBJ2-7; V: TRBV4-2; CDR3: CASSQDASRYEQYF
size: -; J: TRBJ2-1; V: TRBV11-2; CDR3: CASSFFPSGSNEQFF
size: -; J: TRBJ2-2; V: TRBV27; CDR3: CASKRDLNTGELFF
size: -; J: TRBJ2-2; V: TRBV19; CDR3: CASSIRGDWVKTGELFF
size: -; J: TRBJ2-2; V: TRBV5-6; CDR3: CASSGGRGRELFF
size: -; J: TRBJ1-6; V: TRBV6-5; CDR3: CASRRGGSYNSPLHF
size: few; J: TRBJ1-6; V: TRBV28; CDR3: CASSLGGRNNSPLHF
size: -; J: TRBJ2-3; V: TRBV9; CDR3: CASSLTSGGHGDTQYF
size: -; J: TRBJ2-5; V: TRBV5-1; CDR3: CASSERSQETQYF
size: -; J: TRBJ2-3; V: TRBV4-3; CDR3: CASSPDSDTQYF
size: -; J: TRBJ2-3; V: TRBV24-1; CDR3: CATSDPVTDTQYF
size: medium-sized; J: TRBJ1-3; V: TRBV7-8; CDR3: CASSWTGGNTIYF
size: -; J: TRBJ1-1; V: TRBV5-1; CDR3: CASSLAPQGGSEAFF
size: -; J: TRBJ2-5; V: TRBV6-5; CDR3: CASSLEETQYF
size: -; J: TRBJ1-1; V: TRBV6-6; CDR3: CASSSVENTEAFF
size: -; J: TRBJ2-3; V: TRBV9; CDR3: CASSVQGREDTQYF
size: -; J: TRBJ1-2; V: TRBV24-1; CDR3: CATSDATGADYGYTF
size: -; J: TRBJ1-1; V: TRBV27; CDR3: CASSSNRGTYSMNTEAFF
size: -; J: TRBJ2-1; V: TRBV6-6; CDR3: CASSHLHRDNSYNEQFF
size: -; J: TRBJ2-1; V: TRBV6-5; CDR3: CASSPRRDEQFF
size: -; J: TRBJ1-4; V: TRBV29-1; CDR3: CSVETDRGSTNEKLFF
size: -; J: TRBJ1-1; V: TRBV5-1; CDR3: CASSLQEGAGNTEAFF
size: -; J: TRBJ1-5; V: TRBV3-1/TRBV3-2; CDR3: CASSQTQGDQPQHF
size: -; J: TRBJ2-2; V: TRBV9; CDR3: CASSVSPGTGDTGELFF
size: -; J: TRBJ2-3; V: TRBV27; CDR3: CASSSRQGPTDTQYF
size: -; J: TRBJ1-5; V: TRBV5-5; CDR3: CASSPGLDQPQHF
size: once; J: TRBJ1-2; V: TRBV28; CDR3: CASSFSGQVYYGYTF
size: -; J: TRBJ1-5; V: TRBV27; CDR3: CASRSSERSSEPQHF
size: -; J: TRBJ2-3; V: TRBV3-1/TRBV3-2; CDR3: CASSGRLETDTQYF
size: -; J: TRBJ1-2; V: TRBV30; CDR3: CAWKDRLGYTF
size: -; J: TRBJ1-4; V: TRBV25-1; CDR3: CASSIDRVQKLFF
size: few; J: TRBJ1-2; V: TRBV28; CDR3: CASSPGSGGAYGYTF
size: -; J: TRBJ1-4; V: TRBV5-5; CDR3: CASSEGAIEKLFF